This T cell receptor (beta chain) was found in a study of OX40 agonist ivuxolimab in advanced cancers. Study results and caveats: Antigen specificity was not determined for the expanded peripheral T cells.

V was clipped by 2 bases and J by 2 bases, with 13 bases between them. The germline V gene has CDR1 MDHEN and CDR2 SYDVKM. There are 15 residues in the CDR3. The table came from immunoSEQ multiplex PCR; TCRdb's copy has only in-frame clones and leaves some out. The table records 72,000 or so clones, around 88% of them present only once. On this clone: Its antigen is not identified.

The sequence was collected from an adult with an advanced solid tumor such as melanoma, head and neck, liver or kidney cancer. The sample in question was CD4+ or CD8+ T cells sorted from blood, obtained in a trial of the OX40 agonist ivuxolimab. This chain connects TRBV28 to TRBJ2-7, with a tentative D call TRBD1 (6 bases). The CDR3 is CASSLAGVPTYEQYF. CDR3 nucleotide sequence: TGTGCCAGCAGTTTAGCAGGGGTACCGACCTACGAGCAGTACTTC.